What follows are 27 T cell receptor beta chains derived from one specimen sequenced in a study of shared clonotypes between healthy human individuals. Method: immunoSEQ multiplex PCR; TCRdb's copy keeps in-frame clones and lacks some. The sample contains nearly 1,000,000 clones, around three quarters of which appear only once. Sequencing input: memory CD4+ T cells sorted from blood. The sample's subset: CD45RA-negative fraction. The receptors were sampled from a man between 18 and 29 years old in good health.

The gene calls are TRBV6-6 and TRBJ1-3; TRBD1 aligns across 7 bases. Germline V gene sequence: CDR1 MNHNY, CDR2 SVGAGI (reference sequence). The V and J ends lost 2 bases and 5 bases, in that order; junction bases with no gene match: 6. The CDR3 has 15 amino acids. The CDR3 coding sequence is TGTGCCAGCAGTTACCCCCGGGACAGTCGAAACACCATATATTTT. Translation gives CASSYPRDSRNTIYF.

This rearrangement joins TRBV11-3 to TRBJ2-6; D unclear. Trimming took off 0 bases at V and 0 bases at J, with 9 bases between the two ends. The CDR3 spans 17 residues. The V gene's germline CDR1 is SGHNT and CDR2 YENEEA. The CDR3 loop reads CASSLDGPGSGANVLTF. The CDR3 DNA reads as TGTGCCAGCAGCTTAGACGGTCCCGGCTCTGGGGCCAACGTCCTGACTTTC.

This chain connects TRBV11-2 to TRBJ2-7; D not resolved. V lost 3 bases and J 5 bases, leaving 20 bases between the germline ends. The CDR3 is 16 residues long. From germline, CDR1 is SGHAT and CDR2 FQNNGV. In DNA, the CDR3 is TGTGCCAGCAGCTTCCAGAGTCTCGGCGGTACCCACGAGCAGTACTTC. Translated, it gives CASSFQSLGGTHEQYF.

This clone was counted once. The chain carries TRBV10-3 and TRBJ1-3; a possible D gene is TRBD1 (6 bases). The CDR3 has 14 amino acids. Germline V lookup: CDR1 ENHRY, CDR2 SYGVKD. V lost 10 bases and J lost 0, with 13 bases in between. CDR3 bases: TGTGCCAGCACAGACAGGACCTCTGGAAACACCATATATTTT. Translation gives CASTDRTSGNTIYF.

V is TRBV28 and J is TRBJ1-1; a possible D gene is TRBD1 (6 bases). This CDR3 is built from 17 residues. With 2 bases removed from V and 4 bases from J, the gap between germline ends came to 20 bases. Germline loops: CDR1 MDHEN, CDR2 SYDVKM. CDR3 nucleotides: TGTGCCAGCAGTTTAGGGGGGCTAAGAAGGGGTGGCACTGAAGCTTTCTTT. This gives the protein CASSLGGLRRGGTEAFF.

The CDR3 DNA reads as TGCAGCGTTGCCGATAACAGGGGTGGGGAGGCTTTCTTT. It yields the protein CSVADNRGGEAFF. The V and J genes are TRBV29-1 and TRBJ1-1; TRBD1 aligns across 7 bases. V shed 4 bases and J 11 bases; nucleotides not matched to a gene: 13. CDR3 length: 13 amino acids. The germline V gene encodes CDR1 SQVTM and CDR2 ANQGSEA.

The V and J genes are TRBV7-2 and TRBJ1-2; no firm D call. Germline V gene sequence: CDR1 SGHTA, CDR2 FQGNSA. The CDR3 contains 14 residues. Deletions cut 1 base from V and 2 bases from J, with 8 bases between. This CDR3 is CASSLGPGNYGYTF. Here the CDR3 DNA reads TGTGCCAGCAGCTTAGGGCCAGGCAACTATGGCTACACCTTC.

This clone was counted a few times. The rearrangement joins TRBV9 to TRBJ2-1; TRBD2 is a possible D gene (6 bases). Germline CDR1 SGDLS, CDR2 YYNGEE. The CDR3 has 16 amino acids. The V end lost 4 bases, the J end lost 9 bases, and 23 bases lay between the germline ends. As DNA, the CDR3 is TGTGCCAGCAGCCCCCAGGGCCTTGTTAGCGGCGGTGAGCAGTTCTTC. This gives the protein CASSPQGLVSGGEQFF.

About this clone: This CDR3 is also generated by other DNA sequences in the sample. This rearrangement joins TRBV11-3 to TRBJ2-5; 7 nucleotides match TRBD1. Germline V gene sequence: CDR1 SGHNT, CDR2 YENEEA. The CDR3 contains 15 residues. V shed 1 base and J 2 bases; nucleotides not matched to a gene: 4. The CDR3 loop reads CASSLGGTDQETQYF. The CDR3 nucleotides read TGTGCCAGCAGCTTAGGGGGGACAGATCAAGAGACCCAGTACTTC.

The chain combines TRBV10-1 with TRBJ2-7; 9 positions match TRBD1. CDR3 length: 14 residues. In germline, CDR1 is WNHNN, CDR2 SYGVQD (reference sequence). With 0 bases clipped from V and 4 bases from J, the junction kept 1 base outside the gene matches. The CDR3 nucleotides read TGCGCCAGCAGTGAGTCAGGACAGGGGTACGAGCAGTACTTC. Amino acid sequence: CASSESGQGYEQYF.

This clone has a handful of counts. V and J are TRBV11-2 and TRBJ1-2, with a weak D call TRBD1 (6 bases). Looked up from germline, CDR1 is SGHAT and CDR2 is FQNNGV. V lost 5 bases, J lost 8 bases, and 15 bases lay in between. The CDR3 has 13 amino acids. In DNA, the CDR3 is TGTGCCAGCAGCCCGAGGGGGGGGCTGGGCTACACCTTC. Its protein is CASSPRGGLGYTF.

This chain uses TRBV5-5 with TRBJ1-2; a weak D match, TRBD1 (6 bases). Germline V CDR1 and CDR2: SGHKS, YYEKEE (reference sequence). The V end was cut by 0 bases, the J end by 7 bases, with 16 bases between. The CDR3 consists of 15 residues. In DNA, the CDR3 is TGTGCCAGCAGCTTGGAAACCCTATCAGGGGCTGGCTACACCTTC. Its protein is CASSLETLSGAGYTF.

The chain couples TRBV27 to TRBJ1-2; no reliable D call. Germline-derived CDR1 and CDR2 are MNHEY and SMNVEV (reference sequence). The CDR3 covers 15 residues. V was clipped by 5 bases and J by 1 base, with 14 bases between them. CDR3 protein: CASSQDGSRNYGYTF. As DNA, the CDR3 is TGTGCCAGCAGTCAAGACGGGAGCCGTAACTATGGCTACACCTTC.

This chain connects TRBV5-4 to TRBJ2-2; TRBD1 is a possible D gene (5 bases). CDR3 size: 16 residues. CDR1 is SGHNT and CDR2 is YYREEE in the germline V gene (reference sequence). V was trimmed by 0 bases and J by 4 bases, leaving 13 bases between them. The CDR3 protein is CASSLVLGQGTGELFF. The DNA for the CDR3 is TGTGCCAGCAGCTTGGTCTTGGGGCAGGGCACCGGGGAGCTGTTTTTT. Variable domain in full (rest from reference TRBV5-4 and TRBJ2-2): ETGVTQSPTHLIKTRGQQVTLRCSSQSGHNTVSWYQQALGQGPQFIFQYYREEENGRGNFPPRFSGLQFPNYSSELNVNALELDDSALYLCASSLVLGQGTGELFFGEGSRLTVL.

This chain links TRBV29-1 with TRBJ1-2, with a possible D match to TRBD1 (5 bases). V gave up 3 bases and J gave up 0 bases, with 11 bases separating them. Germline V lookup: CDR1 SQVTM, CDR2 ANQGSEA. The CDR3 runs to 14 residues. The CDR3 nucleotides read TGCAGCGTTGAGCGGGACCGAACTAACTATGGCTACACCTTC. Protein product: CSVERDRTNYGYTF.

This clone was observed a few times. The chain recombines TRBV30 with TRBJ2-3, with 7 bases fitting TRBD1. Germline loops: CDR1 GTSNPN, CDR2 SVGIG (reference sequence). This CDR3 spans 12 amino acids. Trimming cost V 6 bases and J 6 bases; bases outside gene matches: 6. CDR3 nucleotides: TGTGCCTGCGTTACAGGGGTGGATACGCAGTATTTT. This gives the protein CACVTGVDTQYF.

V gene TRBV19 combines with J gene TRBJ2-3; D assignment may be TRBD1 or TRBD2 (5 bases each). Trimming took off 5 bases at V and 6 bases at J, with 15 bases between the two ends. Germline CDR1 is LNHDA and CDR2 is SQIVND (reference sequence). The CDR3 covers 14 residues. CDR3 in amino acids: CASSSPGRKDTQYF. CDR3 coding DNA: TGTGCCAGTAGTTCACCAGGGAGAAAGGATACGCAGTATTTT.

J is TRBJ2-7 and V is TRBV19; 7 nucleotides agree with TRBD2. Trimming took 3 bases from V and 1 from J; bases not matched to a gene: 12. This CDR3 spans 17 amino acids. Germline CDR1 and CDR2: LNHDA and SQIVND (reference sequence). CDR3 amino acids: CASSISDFRRGSYEQYF. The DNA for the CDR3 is TGTGCCAGTAGTATCAGCGATTTCCGGCGGGGGTCCTACGAGCAGTACTTC.

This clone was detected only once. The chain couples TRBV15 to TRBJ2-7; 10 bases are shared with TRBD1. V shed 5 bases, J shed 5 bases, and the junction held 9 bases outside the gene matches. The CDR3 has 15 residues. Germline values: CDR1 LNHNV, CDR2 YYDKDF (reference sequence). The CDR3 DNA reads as TGTGCCACCAGCCGGGGGGACAGGGGTCCCCACGAGCAGTACTTC. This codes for CATSRGDRGPHEQYF.

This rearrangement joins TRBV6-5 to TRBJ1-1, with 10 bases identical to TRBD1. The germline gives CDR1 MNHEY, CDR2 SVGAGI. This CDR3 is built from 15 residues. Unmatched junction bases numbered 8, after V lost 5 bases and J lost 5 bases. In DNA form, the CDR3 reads TGTGCCAGCAGTCCCCGACAGGGGGCTTGGACTGAAGCTTTCTTT. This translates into CASSPRQGAWTEAFF.

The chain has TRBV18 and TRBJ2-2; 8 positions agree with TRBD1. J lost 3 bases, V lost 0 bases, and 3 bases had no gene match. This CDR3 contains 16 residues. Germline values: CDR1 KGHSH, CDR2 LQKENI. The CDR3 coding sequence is TGTGCCAGCTCACCACCACCGACAGGGGACACCGGGGAGCTGTTTTTT. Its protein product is CASSPPPTGDTGELFF.

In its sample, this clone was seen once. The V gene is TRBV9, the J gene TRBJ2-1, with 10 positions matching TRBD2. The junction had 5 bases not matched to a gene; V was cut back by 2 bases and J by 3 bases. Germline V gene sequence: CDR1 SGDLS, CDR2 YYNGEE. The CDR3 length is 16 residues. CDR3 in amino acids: CASSVGAGGIYNEQFF. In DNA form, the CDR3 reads TGTGCCAGCAGCGTGGGAGCGGGAGGGATCTACAATGAGCAGTTCTTC.

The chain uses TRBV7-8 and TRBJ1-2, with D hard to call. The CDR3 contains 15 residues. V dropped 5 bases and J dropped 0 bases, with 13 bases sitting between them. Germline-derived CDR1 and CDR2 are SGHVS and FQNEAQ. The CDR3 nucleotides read TGTGCCAGCAGCCTCGGGGTAAACTCTAACTATGGCTACACCTTC. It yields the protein CASSLGVNSNYGYTF.

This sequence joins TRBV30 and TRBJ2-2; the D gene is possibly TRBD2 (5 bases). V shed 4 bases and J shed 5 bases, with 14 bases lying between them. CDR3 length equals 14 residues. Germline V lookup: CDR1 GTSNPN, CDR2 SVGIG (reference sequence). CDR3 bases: TGTGCCTGGAATGTGGGAGTAATAACCGGGGAGCTGTTTTTT. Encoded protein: CAWNVGVITGELFF.

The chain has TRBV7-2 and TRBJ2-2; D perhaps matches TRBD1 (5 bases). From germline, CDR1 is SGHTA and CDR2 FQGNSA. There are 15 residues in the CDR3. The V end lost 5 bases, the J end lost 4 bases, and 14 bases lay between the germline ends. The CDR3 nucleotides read TGTGCCAGCAGCCAGTTCGGACACTTCACCGGGGAGCTGTTTTTT. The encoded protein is CASSQFGHFTGELFF.

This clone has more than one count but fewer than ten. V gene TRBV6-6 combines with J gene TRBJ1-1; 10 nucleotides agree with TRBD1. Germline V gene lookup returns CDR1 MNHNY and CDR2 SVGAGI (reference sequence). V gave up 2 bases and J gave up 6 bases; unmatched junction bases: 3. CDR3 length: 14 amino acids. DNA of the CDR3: TGTGCCAGCAGTTACGGACAGGGGGTCCCTGAAGCTTTCTTT. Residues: CASSYGQGVPEAFF.

CDR3 bases: TGTGCCAGCAGCTTGGGACAGGGGGCTTACGAGCAGTACTTC. This codes for CASSLGQGAYEQYF. The chain employs TRBV5-8 and TRBJ2-7; 10 nucleotides line up with TRBD1. In germline, CDR1 is SGHTS, CDR2 YDEGEE. The CDR3 is 14 amino acids. Losses at the gene ends were 0 bases for V and 4 bases for J; bases not matched to a gene: 1.